This T cell receptor (beta chain) was recorded in a study of blood T cell repertoires in COVID-19. With 4 bases clipped from V and 5 bases from J, the junction kept 7 bases outside the gene matches. Germline V CDR1 and CDR2: LGHDT, YNNKEL (reference sequence). CDR3 length: 16 amino acids. Data came from immunoSEQ multiplex PCR; TCRdb stores just in-frame clones and leaves some out. Found here are 300,000 to 400,000 clones, 80% to 90% of them singletons; the top ten hold approximately 4%. Sequenced: PBMCs or T cells enriched from blood (not recorded which). The receptor was derived from a woman between 35 and 50 years old with acute COVID-19. The chain uses TRBV3-1 (or the pseudogene TRBV3-2) and TRBJ2-3; 12 nucleotides agree with TRBD2. As DNA, the CDR3 is TGTGCCAGCAGCCCCCTAGCGGGAGGGGGAGTAGATACGCAGTATTTT. This translates into CASSPLAGGGVDTQYF.